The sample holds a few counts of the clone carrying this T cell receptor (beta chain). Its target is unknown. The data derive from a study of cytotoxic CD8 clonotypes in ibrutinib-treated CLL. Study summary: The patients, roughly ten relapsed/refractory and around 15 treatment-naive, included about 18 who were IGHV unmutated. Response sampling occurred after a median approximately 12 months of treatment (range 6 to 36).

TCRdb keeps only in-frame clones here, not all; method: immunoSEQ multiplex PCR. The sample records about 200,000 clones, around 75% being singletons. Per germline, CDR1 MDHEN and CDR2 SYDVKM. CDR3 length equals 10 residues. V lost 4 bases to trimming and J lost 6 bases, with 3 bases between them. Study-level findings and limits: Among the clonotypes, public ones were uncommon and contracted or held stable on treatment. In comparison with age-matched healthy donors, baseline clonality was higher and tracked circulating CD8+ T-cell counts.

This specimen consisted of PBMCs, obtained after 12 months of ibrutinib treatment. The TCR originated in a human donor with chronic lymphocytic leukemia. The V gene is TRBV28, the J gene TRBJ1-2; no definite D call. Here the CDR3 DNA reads TGTGCCAGCAGTTCCCATGGCTACACCTTC. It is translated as CASSSHGYTF.